Shown below are 5 T cell receptor beta chains from a single sample sequenced in a study. Each CDR3 protein is one row after TCRdb ran MiXCR on the 5' RACE reads. The table lists about 40,000 distinct CDR3 sequences, approximately 19% of them singletons, with 2.5% to 3% in the top ten. Sequenced input: naive CD4+ T cells sorted from a lymph node. Subset of the sample: naive CD4+ T cells, CD4+CD45RA+CD25-. Receptors originate from a female donor with breast cancer.

This clonotype was detected a few times. The chain uses TRBV28 and TRBJ2-5; 7 positions agree with TRBD2. This CDR3 comprises 14 residues. CDR1 MDHEN and CDR2 SYDVKM come from the germline V gene. The V gene end was trimmed by 7 bases and the J gene end by 1 base; junction bases not matched to a gene: 6. CDR3 loop: CASTEGTTQETQYF. Here the CDR3 DNA reads TGTGCCAGCACCGAGGGGACTACCCAAGAGACCCAGTACTTC.

This clonotype was observed a handful of times. V gene TRBV6-5 combines with J gene TRBJ2-5, with D tentatively TRBD2 (6 bases). This CDR3 spans 14 amino acids. Germline V gene lookup returns CDR1 MNHEY and CDR2 SVGAGI. The germline V and J ends were trimmed by 6 bases and 5 bases, with 16 bases remaining between them. CDR3 sequence (DNA): TGTGCCAGCAGATCTTCGGGCGCGGGGGAGACCCAGTACTTC. This translates into CASRSSGAGETQYF.

This clonotype has more than one count but fewer than ten. The chain joins TRBV5-1 to TRBJ2-1; 9 nucleotides match TRBD1. Germline values: CDR1 SGHRS, CDR2 YFSETQ. This CDR3 spans 15 amino acids. V gave up 4 bases and J gave up 0 bases; unmatched junction bases: 2. CDR3 in amino acids: CASSPDRGSYNEQFF. CDR3 DNA: TGCGCCAGCAGCCCGGACAGGGGCTCCTACAATGAGCAGTTCTTC.

A note on this clonotype: One base away lies a much larger clone, so this may be a sequencing read error. The chain carries TRBV6-2 or TRBV6-3 and TRBJ1-5; D remains unclear. The CDR3 is 12 residues long. Germline-derived CDR1 and CDR2 are MNHEY and SVGEGT. CDR3 bases: TGTGTCAGCAGTTATCAAAGCAGAGCCCAGCATTTT. Encoded protein: CVSSYQSRAQHF.

The chain employs TRBV11-1 and TRBJ2-3; D is perhaps TRBD2 (5 bases). The CDR3 consists of 15 residues. Germline V gene sequence: CDR1 SGHAT, CDR2 FQDESV (reference sequence). Trimming stripped 7 bases from V and 2 bases from J, with 16 bases between. The CDR3 bases are TGTGCCAGCACCGGTGGTGGGAGCGCCACAGATACGCAGTATTTT. As protein: CASTGGGSATDTQYF.